A selection of T cell receptor beta chains follows, all from one sample in a study of blood T cell repertoires in COVID-19. Using immunoSEQ multiplex PCR, the repertoire was profiled, and TCRdb retains in-frame clones only, with some absent. The table includes under 200,000 clones, over 80% detected once. The sequencing sample was made of peripheral blood. The receptor set was obtained from an elderly woman with active or convalescent COVID-19. Each CDR3 is given with its conserved first and last residue. A D gene is named only where the DNA matches it firmly. Clone size appears in some rows only: once, few, many, or a class for an expanded clone.

v_gene	d_gene	j_gene	abundance	CDR3nt	CDR3aa
TRBV6-5	NA	TRBJ1-1	NA	TGTGCCAGCAGTAGATCCAGGAACACTGAAGCTTTCTTT	CASSRSRNTEAFF
TRBV5-1	TRBD2	TRBJ2-5	once	TGCGCCAGCAGCTTGAATAGCGGGGTCCGAGAGACCCAGTACTTC	CASSLNSGVRETQYF
TRBV5-4	TRBD2	TRBJ2-3	NA	TGTGCCAGCAGCACTACTAGCGGGGGGCACACAGATACGCAGTATTTT	CASSTTSGGHTDTQYF
TRBV3-1/TRBV3-2	NA	TRBJ1-2	NA	TGTGCCAGCAGCCAAGACAGGATTGAGAGTCCACGGGGCTACACCTTC	CASSQDRIESPRGYTF
TRBV29-1	NA	TRBJ1-3	NA	TGCAGCGTTGTTATTGGGCACTCTGGAAACACCATATATTTT	CSVVIGHSGNTIYF
TRBV7-2	NA	TRBJ1-2	NA	TGTGCCAGCAGTCCCACAGACCGCTATGGCTACACCTTC	CASSPTDRYGYTF
TRBV19	TRBD1	TRBJ1-2	NA	TGTGCCAGTACCCTTACGGGGACAGGGGGCTTTAACTATGGCTACACCTTC	CASTLTGTGGFNYGYTF
TRBV5-6	NA	TRBJ2-7	NA	TGTGCCAGCAGCTTAACTACAGGGGAGCAGTACTTC	CASSLTTGEQYF
TRBV5-1	NA	TRBJ2-3	NA	TGCGCCAGCAGCTTGACGGGGAGCACAGATACGCAGTATTTT	CASSLTGSTDTQYF
TRBV7-8	NA	TRBJ1-2	NA	TGTGCCAGCAGCTTATATGACAGCTATGGCTACACCTTC	CASSLYDSYGYTF
TRBV19	TRBD2	TRBJ2-3	NA	TGTGCCAGTAGCCTACTAGCGGGGGGGAGAGATACGCAGTATTTT	CASSLLAGGRDTQYF
TRBV14	NA	TRBJ2-1	NA	TGTGCCAGCAGCCAGTTGGGGAGTGGCAATGAGCAGTTCTTC	CASSQLGSGNEQFF
TRBV5-6	NA	TRBJ1-2	NA	TGTGCCAGCAGCCAACTAATCGGGGGAGGCTATGGCTACACCTTC	CASSQLIGGGYGYTF
TRBV25-1	TRBD1	TRBJ1-1	once	TGTGCCAGCAGAGACAGGGGCATGAACACTGAAGCTTTCTTT	CASRDRGMNTEAFF
TRBV6-5	TRBD1	TRBJ1-5	once	TGTGCCAGGGCGACAGGGGGCGTTCAGCCCCAGCATTTT	CARATGGVQPQHF
TRBV6-5	NA	TRBJ1-5	NA	TGTGCCAGCAGAAGGGACTTGGATAGCAATCAGCCCCAGCATTTT	CASRRDLDSNQPQHF
TRBV30	NA	TRBJ2-1	NA	TGTGCCTGGAGAGGACTGCACAATGAGCAGTTCTTC	CAWRGLHNEQFF
TRBV6-6	NA	TRBJ2-1	NA	TGTGCCAGCAGTTACAGGGGCGTCTCCTACAATGAGCAGTTCTTC	CASSYRGVSYNEQFF
TRBV19	TRBD1	TRBJ1-6	NA	TGTGCCAGTAGTACCACAGGGGGCACTGATTCACCCCTCCACTTT	CASSTTGGTDSPLHF
TRBV6-1	NA	TRBJ1-2	NA	TGTGCCAGCAGTGAGGGCCTCTATGGCTACACCTTC	CASSEGLYGYTF
TRBV7-2	NA	TRBJ1-3	NA	TGTGCCAGCAGCTTTGACAGGGGAAACACCATATATTTT	CASSFDRGNTIYF
TRBV5-6	NA	TRBJ2-7	NA	TGTGCCAGCAGCTTGCGGGGGATTGCCTACGAGCAGTACTTC	CASSLRGIAYEQYF
TRBV29-1	NA	TRBJ2-2	few	TGCAGCTCTGGCAATGGGCCGATGAGTACCGGGGAGCTGTTTTTT	CSSGNGPMSTGELFF
TRBV11-2	NA	TRBJ2-2	NA	TGTGCCAGCAGCCGCGATGGGAGTGTGGGGGAGCTGTTTTTT	CASSRDGSVGELFF
TRBV5-1	TRBD2	TRBJ2-7	few	TGCGCCAGCAGCTGGACCGGGGGGGTCTCCTACGAGCAGTACTTC	CASSWTGGVSYEQYF
TRBV25-1	TRBD2	TRBJ2-3	NA	TGTGCCAGCTCTAGGCTAGCGGAGGGAGATACGCAGTATTTT	CASSRLAEGDTQYF
TRBV11-2	TRBD1	TRBJ1-5	NA	TGTGCCAGCAGCCCGACAGGGGGCGGAAGTCAGCCCCAGCATTTT	CASSPTGGGSQPQHF
TRBV14	NA	TRBJ1-2	NA	TGTGCCAGCAGCCGCCGGGGGGGAGATGGCTACACCTTC	CASSRRGGDGYTF
TRBV6-5	TRBD1	TRBJ1-2	NA	TGTGCCAGCAGTCCCGGGACAGGACTCAGCGGCTACACCTTC	CASSPGTGLSGYTF
TRBV11-2	NA	TRBJ1-3	NA	TGTGCCAGCAGCCAACAGGGAAACACCATATATTTT	CASSQQGNTIYF
TRBV27	TRBD1	TRBJ1-2	NA	TGTGCCAGCAGTTTGGTCGGACCCGGGACAGGGTACTATGGCTACACCTTC	CASSLVGPGTGYYGYTF
TRBV6-5	NA	TRBJ1-1	NA	TGTGCCAGCAGACGCAGGGAAGTGAGAACTGAAGCTTTCTTT	CASRRREVRTEAFF
TRBV21-1	NA	TRBJ1-6	NA	TGTGCCAGCAGCAAAACTGAACAGGGGGCGTATTGGTCACCCCTCCACTTT	CASSKTEQGAYWSPLHF
TRBV3-1/TRBV3-2	NA	TRBJ1-5	NA	TGTGCCAGCAGCCAAGGAGGGAGCAATCAGCCCCAGCATTTT	CASSQGGSNQPQHF
TRBV18	TRBD1	TRBJ1-2	NA	TGTGCCAGCTCATCTCTCACAGGGGGTGATGGCTACACCTTC	CASSSLTGGDGYTF
TRBV7-9	NA	TRBJ2-1	NA	TGTGCCAGCAGCTTAGGTTCGGCAGGGAACAATGAGCAGTTCTTC	CASSLGSAGNNEQFF
TRBV19	TRBD1	TRBJ2-2	NA	TGTGCCAGTAGTATCGGGGACAGCGACACCGGGGAGCTGTTTTTT	CASSIGDSDTGELFF
TRBV18	NA	TRBJ1-5	NA	TGTGCCAGCTCACCAAACGGTAATAGCAATCAGCCCCAGCATTTT	CASSPNGNSNQPQHF
TRBV27	NA	TRBJ2-7	NA	TGTGCCAGCAGTGGAGGGGGCGCGCTCTACGAGCAGTACTTC	CASSGGGALYEQYF
TRBV5-1	NA	TRBJ2-7	NA	TGCGCCAGCAGCTTGGACACAGGGAACTACGAGCAGTACTTC	CASSLDTGNYEQYF
TRBV4-1	NA	TRBJ1-5	NA	TGCGCCAGCAGCCTTGGGGAGGGGTCCAATCAGCCCCAGCATTTT	CASSLGEGSNQPQHF
TRBV5-5	TRBD2	TRBJ2-1	NA	TGTGCCAGCAGCCATGCCGGGGGGGCCTACAATGAGCAGTTCTTC	CASSHAGGAYNEQFF
TRBV18	NA	TRBJ2-1	NA	TGTGCCAGCTCAGCGGCCCGGGACACTTTTAATGAGCAGTTCTTC	CASSAARDTFNEQFF
TRBV25-1	NA	TRBJ1-2	NA	TGTGCCAGCAGTGCTTTACACCTTCTCCGAGGCTACACCTTC	CASSALHLLRGYTF
TRBV5-1	TRBD2	TRBJ2-5	NA	TGCGCCAGCAGCCAGGGAGCTAGCGGGGTTCTGTTTGAGACCCAGTACTTC	CASSQGASGVLFETQYF
TRBV4-3	NA	TRBJ2-2	medium-sized	TGCGCCAGCAGCCGGGACATATCCGGGGAGCTGTTTTTT	CASSRDISGELFF
TRBV5-1	TRBD2	TRBJ2-2	NA	TGCGCCAGCAAGAAAAGCGGGGGCACGAACACCGGGGAGCTGTTTTTT	CASKKSGGTNTGELFF
TRBV3-1/TRBV3-2	TRBD1	TRBJ1-2	NA	TGTGCCAGCAGCCAAGGCCCGGGACAGGGAGGAGGCTACACCTTC	CASSQGPGQGGGYTF
TRBV15	TRBD1	TRBJ1-2	NA	TGTGCCACCAGCAGAGAAGGGACAGGGAATGGCTACACCTTC	CATSREGTGNGYTF
TRBV10-3	TRBD1	TRBJ1-2	few	TGTGCCATCAGTGAGTCGGGACAGGGGGGGAATGGCTACACCTTC	CAISESGQGGNGYTF
TRBV5-1	NA	TRBJ2-6	NA	TGCGCCAGCAGCTTGTCGGGTAATGGGGCCAACGTCCTGACTTTC	CASSLSGNGANVLTF